This TCR delta chain was retrieved from a study of γδ T cells in repeated Plasmodium falciparum infection. Study-wide findings and caveats: Donors in Mali lived in a small rural village, largely one ethnic group.

Bulk repertoires came from Vgamma9/Vdelta2+ or Vdelta2-negative gammadelta T cells flow-sorted from PBMC. Comments on this clone: Its antigen remains unidentified. A far larger clone is a single base away, which makes a read error likely. The sample holds other DNA sequences that translate to the same CDR3.

V shed 0 bases and J 6 bases; nucleotides not matched to a gene: 31. The germline V gene encodes CDR1 TVYSNPD and CDR2 GDNSRS (reference sequence). CDR3 length: 23 amino acids. TCRdb re-called clones from the multiplex PCR reads using CATT. The sample holds approximately 53,000 delta-chain clones, approximately 1.5% seen once. Specimen: gamma-delta T cells from blood. This chain connects TRDV3 to TRDJ1, with 13 bases matching TRDD3. This sequence was found in a pool of human donors (malaria-infected and uninfected, not separated). CDR3 sequence (DNA): TGTGCCTTTAGGGGAGCCCTTCCTACGGATTGGTTTACTGGGGGATACGATGAGAATAAACTCATCTTT. Protein product: CAFRGALPTDWFTGGYDENKLIF.